This entry describes one T cell receptor beta chain. This sample is drawn from a study of blood T cell repertoires in COVID-19. For the study at large: Sources were T cells, B-cell-depleted T cells, or PBMCs; the material itself was cDNA or gDNA.

The table came from immunoSEQ multiplex PCR; TCRdb's copy has only in-frame clones and leaves some out. The sample records hundreds of thousands of clones, 65% to 85% being singletons. CDR3 size: 17 residues. J was trimmed by 3 bases and V by 3 bases; bases with no gene match: 11. Germline values: CDR1 MGHRA, CDR2 YSYEKL. Seattle patient enrollment occurred during active infection, with longitudinal follow-up thereafter. Sequenced sample: peripheral blood. The origin of this receptor is a woman in her 30s with COVID-19, enrolled during active disease. The chain couples TRBV4-1 to TRBJ2-3; TRBD2 matches 8 bases. For the CDR3, the DNA is TGCGCCAGCAGCCAGGATACCCCGACTAGCGAGACAGATACGCAGTATTTT. Translated: CASSQDTPTSETDTQYF.